This TCR beta chain is from a study of CD8 T cells in ankylosing spondylitis. Study observations and caveats: Several of the motif variants were reported before in synovial fluid and blood from reactive arthritis. A motif of under 10 highly homologous TCR beta variants was seen as apparently characteristic of ankylosing spondylitis blood. Matched synovial fluid from ankylosing spondylitis patients was reported to be enriched for disease-linked clones. Disease-associated clones were CD8+ and fairly uncommon in peripheral blood.

Trimming pared 3 bases from V and 5 bases from J, leaving 20 bases between. Germline CDR1 reads ENHRY; CDR2 reads SYGVKD. There are 16 residues in the CDR3. To note about this clonotype: What it binds is unknown.

Each TCR beta library was made by quantitative 5'-RACE that incorporated molecular barcodes. Via MiXCR, TCRdb re-called the 5' RACE reads, giving one row per CDR3 protein. Found here are about 540,000 distinct CDR3 sequences, roughly 13% of them singletons; the top ten hold under 7.5%. Sequences were obtained from blood, either unsorted or a sorted T cell fraction (not recorded which). This sequence originates from a male donor with ankylosing spondylitis. The rearrangement links TRBV10-3 to TRBJ2-7; weak D call: TRBD1 (6 bases). CDR3 sequence reads: CAISDSIQGSYDEQYF. The CDR3 DNA sequence: TGTGCCATCAGTGATAGTATACAGGGAAGCTATGACGAGCAGTACTTC.